The 8 T cell receptor beta chains below all came from one sample that was sequenced in a study of control samples from healthy donors and cancer patients (TCRdb year 2020). Library prep was done by the immunoSEQ multiplex PCR assay. The source is immuneACCESS, and TCRdb retained only in-frame sequences with V and J called. Part of the clones is not carried over; for the studies checked, unresolved V genes explain less than half of this, and the remainder is unexplained. This sample is represented by about 160,000 clones; over 85% of them were singletons. 8.5% of the sample belongs to the ten largest clones. The sequencing sample was made of blood. Receptor source: a woman aged 40 to 50 in good health.

The rearrangement joins TRBV15 to TRBJ2-2, with 13 nucleotides matching TRBD2. Germline V gene sequence: CDR1 LNHNV, CDR2 YYDKDF (reference sequence). This CDR3 comprises 16 residues. V dropped 0 bases and J dropped 6; count of bases not matched to a gene: 1. CDR3 amino acids: CATSRELAGGPGELFF. The CDR3, as DNA: TGTGCCACCAGCAGAGAACTAGCGGGAGGGCCCGGGGAGCTGTTTTTT.

This clone was seen only once. J is TRBJ2-5 and V is TRBV5-1, with 7 bases identical to TRBD1. CDR3 length equals 15 residues. The germline gives CDR1 SGHRS, CDR2 YFSETQ. The V gene end was trimmed by 1 base and the J gene end by 4 bases; junction bases not matched to a gene: 7. The CDR3 DNA sequence: TGCGCCAGCAGCTTGCAACACAGGGGTCCAGAGACCCAGTACTTC. Amino acid sequence: CASSLQHRGPETQYF.

About this clone itself: In the same sample, other DNA sequences code for this CDR3. The V and J genes are TRBV5-1 and TRBJ2-1; no clear D. This CDR3 contains 11 residues. With 0 bases removed from V and 9 bases from J, the gap between germline ends came to 4 bases. CDR1 SGHRS and CDR2 YFSETQ come from the germline V gene. The CDR3 loop reads CASSLEGEQFF. The CDR3 nucleotides are TGCGCCAGCAGCTTGGAGGGTGAGCAGTTCTTC.

This clone occurred once. This rearrangement joins TRBV12-5 to TRBJ2-7, with TRBD2 identical over 8 bases. Germline V gene data show CDR1 as LGHNT and CDR2 as FRNRAP. V shed 7 bases and J 4 bases; nucleotides not matched to a gene: 9. The CDR3 is 14 residues long. CDR3 DNA sequence: TGTGCTAGTGCCCCGGCGGGGGGCCGTTACGAGCAGTACTTC. Amino acid sequence: CASAPAGGRYEQYF.

The chain carries TRBV2 and TRBJ1-1; TRBD1 might be the D (5 bases). From germline, CDR1 is SNHLY and CDR2 FYNNEI. V lost 4 bases and J 8 bases, leaving 14 bases between the germline ends. The CDR3 loop spans 13 amino acids. CDR3 region: CASSGGAGTEAFF. CDR3 sequence (DNA): TGTGCCAGCAGTGGTGGGGCAGGGACCGAAGCTTTCTTT.

This clone was seen a single time. The chain links TRBV7-2 to TRBJ1-4; D is unclear. This CDR3 has 16 amino acids. The V gene's germline CDR1 is SGHTA and CDR2 FQGNSA. Trimming left V 1 base short and J 7 bases short, with 16 bases between. CDR3 in DNA: TGTGCCAGCAGCTTAGACGGCCTCCTAATGGGTGAAAAACTGTTTTTT. Translating gives CASSLDGLLMGEKLFF.

The rearrangement joins TRBV9 to TRBJ1-3; D unclear. This CDR3 has 16 amino acids. Looked up from germline, CDR1 is SGDLS and CDR2 is YYNGEE. V was cut by 0 bases and J by 0 bases, with 10 bases left in between. CDR3 coding DNA: TGTGCCAGCAGCGTAGCTCCGGAGTCCTCTGGAAACACCATATATTTT. This sequence encodes CASSVAPESSGNTIYF.

The chain is built from TRBV19 and TRBJ2-2; TRBD2 aligns across 12 bases. V was clipped by 5 bases and J by 4 bases; unmatched bases: 5. Germline V gives CDR1 LNHDA, CDR2 SQIVND (reference sequence). This CDR3 is 16 amino acids long. CDR3 sequence (DNA): TGTGCCAGTAGTCAACTAGCGGGAGGCCTCACCGGGGAGCTGTTTTTT. Its protein is CASSQLAGGLTGELFF.